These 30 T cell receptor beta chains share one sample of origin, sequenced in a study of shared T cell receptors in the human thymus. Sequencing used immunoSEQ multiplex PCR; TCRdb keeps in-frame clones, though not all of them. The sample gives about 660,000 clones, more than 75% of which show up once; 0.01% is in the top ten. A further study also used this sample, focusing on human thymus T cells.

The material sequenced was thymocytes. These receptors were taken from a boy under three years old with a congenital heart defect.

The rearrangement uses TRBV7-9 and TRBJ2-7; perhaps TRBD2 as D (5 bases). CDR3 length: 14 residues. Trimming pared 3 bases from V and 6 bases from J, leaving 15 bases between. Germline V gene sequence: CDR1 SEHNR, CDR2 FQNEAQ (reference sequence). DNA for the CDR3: TGTGCCAGCAGCTTCGGCCCCCCTGGAGGCGAGCAGTACTTC. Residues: CASSFGPPGGEQYF.

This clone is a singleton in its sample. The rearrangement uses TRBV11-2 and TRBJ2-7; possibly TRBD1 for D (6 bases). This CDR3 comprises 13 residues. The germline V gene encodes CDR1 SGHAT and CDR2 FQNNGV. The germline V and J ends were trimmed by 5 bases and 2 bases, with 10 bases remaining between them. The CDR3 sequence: CASSLGHPYEQYF. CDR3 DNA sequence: TGTGCCAGCAGCCTGGGACACCCCTACGAGCAGTACTTC.

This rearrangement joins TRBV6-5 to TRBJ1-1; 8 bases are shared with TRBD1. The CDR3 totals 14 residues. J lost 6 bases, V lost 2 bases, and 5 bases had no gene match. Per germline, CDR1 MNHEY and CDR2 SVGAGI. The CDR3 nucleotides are TGTGCCAGCAGTTACCGGACAGGGTCCCCTGAAGCTTTCTTT. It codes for CASSYRTGSPEAFF.

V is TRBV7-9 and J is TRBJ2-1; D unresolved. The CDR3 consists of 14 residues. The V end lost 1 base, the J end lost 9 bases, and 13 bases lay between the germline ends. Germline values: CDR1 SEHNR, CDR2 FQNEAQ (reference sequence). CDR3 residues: CASSLGLLGREQFF. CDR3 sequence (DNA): TGTGCCAGCAGCTTAGGTTTACTTGGGCGTGAGCAGTTCTTC.

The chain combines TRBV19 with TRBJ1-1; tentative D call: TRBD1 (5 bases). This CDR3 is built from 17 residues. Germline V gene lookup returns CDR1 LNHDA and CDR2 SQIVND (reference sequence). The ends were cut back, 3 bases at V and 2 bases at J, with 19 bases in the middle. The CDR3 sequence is CASSMDPGDSNNTEAFF. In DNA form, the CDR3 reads TGTGCCAGTAGTATGGACCCCGGAGACAGTAACAACACTGAAGCTTTCTTT.

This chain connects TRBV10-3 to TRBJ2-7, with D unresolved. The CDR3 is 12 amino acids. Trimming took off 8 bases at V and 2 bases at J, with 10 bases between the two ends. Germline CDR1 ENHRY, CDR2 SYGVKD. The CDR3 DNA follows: TGTGCCATCTCTGGCGGCACCTACGAGCAGTACTTC. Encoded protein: CAISGGTYEQYF.

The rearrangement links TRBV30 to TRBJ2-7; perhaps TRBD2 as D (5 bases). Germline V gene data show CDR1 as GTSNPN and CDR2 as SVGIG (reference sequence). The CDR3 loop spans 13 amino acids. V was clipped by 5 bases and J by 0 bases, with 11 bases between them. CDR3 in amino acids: CAWDRGLSYEQYF. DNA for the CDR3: TGTGCCTGGGATCGAGGGCTCTCCTACGAGCAGTACTTC. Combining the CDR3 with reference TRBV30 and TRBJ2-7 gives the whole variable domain SQTIHQWPATLVQPVGSPLSLECTVEGTSNPNLYWYRQAAGRGLQLLFYSVGIGQISSEVPQNLSASRPQDRQFILSSKKLLLSDSGFYLCAWDRGLSYEQYFGPGTRLTVT.

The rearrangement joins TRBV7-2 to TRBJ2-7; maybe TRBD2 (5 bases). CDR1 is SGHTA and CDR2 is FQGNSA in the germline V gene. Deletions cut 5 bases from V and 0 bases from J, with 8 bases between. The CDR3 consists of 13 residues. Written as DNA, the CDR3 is TGTGCCAGCAGCCAAAGCGGCTCCTACGAGCAGTACTTC. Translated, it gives CASSQSGSYEQYF.

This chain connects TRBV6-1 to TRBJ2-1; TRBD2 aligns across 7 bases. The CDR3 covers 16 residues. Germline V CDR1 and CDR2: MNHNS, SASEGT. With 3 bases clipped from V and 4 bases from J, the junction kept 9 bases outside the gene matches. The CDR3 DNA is TGTGCCAGCAGTGAGCCAGGGACTAACCCGTACAATGAGCAGTTCTTC. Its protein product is CASSEPGTNPYNEQFF.

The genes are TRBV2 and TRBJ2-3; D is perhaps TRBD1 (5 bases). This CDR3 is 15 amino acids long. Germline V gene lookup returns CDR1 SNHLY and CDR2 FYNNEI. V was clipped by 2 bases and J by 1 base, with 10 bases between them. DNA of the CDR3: TGTGCCAGCAGTGAAAGGGGATTTCGCACAGATACGCAGTATTTT. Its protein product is CASSERGFRTDTQYF.

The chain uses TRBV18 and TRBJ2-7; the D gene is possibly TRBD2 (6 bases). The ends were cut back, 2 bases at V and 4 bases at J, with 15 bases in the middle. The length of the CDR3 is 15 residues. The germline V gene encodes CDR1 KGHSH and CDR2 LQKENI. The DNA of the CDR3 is TGTGCCAGCTCACCAGTCAGGCGCAGCGGGTACGAGCAGTACTTC. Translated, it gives CASSPVRRSGYEQYF.

The CDR3, as DNA: TGTGCCAGCACCGAGGCCCGGGACAGGGGGCCCTACGAGCAGTACTTC. Its protein is CASTEARDRGPYEQYF. The chain has TRBV2 and TRBJ2-7; 12 bases agree with TRBD1. V trimming: 7 bases; J trimming: 2 bases; junction bases outside the gene matches: 9. This CDR3 comprises 16 residues. The germline CDR1 and CDR2 sequences are SNHLY and FYNNEI.

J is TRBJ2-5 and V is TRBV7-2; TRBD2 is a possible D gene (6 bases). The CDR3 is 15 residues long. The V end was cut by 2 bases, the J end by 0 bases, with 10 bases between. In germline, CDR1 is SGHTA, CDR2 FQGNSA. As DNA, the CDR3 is TGTGCCAGCAGCTTAAGCGGGTTGTACCAAGAGACCCAGTACTTC. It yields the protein CASSLSGLYQETQYF.

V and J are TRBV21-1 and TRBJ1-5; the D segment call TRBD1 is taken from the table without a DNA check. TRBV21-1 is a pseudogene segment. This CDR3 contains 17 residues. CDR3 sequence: CASSKEGYRVSNQPQHF. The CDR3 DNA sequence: TGTGCCAGCAGCAAAGAGGGGTACAGGGTTAGCAATCAGCCCCAGCATTTT.

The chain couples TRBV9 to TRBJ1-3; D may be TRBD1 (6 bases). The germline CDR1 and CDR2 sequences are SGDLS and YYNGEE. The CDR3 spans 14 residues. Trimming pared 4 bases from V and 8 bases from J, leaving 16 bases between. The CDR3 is CASSFRTAVDTIYF. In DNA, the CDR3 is TGTGCCAGCAGCTTTCGGACAGCGGTGGACACCATATATTTT.

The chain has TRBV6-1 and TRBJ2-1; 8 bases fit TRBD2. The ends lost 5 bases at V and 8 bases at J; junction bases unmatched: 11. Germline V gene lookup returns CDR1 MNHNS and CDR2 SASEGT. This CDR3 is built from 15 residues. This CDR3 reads CASSPERELRDEQFF. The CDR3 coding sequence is TGTGCCAGCAGTCCCGAGCGGGAGTTAAGGGATGAGCAGTTCTTC.

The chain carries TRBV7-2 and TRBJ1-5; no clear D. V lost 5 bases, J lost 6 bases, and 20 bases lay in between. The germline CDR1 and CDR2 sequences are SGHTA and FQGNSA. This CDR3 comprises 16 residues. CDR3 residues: CASSPREGEWPQPQHF. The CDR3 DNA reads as TGTGCCAGCAGCCCTCGGGAGGGAGAGTGGCCTCAGCCCCAGCATTTT.

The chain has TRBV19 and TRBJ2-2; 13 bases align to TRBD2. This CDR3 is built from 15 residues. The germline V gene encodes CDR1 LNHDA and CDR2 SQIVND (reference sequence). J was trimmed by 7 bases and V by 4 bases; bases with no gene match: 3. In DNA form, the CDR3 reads TGTGCCAGTAGTAGACTAGCGGGAGGTCACGGGGAGCTGTTTTTT. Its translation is CASSRLAGGHGELFF.

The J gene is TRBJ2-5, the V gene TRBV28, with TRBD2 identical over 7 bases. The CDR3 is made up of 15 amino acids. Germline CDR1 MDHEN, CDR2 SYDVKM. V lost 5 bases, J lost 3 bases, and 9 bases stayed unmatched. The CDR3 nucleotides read TGTGCCAGCAGTCCCCCGACACGGGGGGAAGAGACCCAGTACTTC. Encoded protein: CASSPPTRGEETQYF.

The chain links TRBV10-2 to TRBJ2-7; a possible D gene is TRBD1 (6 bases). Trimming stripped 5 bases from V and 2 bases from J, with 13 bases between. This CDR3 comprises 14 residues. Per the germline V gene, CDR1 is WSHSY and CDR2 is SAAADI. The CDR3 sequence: CASSWVTGTYEQYF. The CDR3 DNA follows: TGCGCCAGCAGTTGGGTGACAGGAACCTACGAGCAGTACTTC.

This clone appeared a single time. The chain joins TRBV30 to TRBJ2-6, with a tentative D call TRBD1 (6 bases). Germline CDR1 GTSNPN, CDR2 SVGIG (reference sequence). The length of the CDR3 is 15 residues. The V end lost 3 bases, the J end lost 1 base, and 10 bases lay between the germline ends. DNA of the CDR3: TGTGCCTGGAGGTCTACAGGGTCTGGGGCCAACGTCCTGACTTTC. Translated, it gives CAWRSTGSGANVLTF.

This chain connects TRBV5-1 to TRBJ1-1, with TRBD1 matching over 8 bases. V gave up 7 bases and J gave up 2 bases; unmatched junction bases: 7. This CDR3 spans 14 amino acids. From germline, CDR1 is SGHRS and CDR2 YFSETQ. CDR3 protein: CASRPGTGNTEAFF. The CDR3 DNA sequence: TGCGCCAGCCGCCCTGGGACAGGCAACACTGAAGCTTTCTTT.

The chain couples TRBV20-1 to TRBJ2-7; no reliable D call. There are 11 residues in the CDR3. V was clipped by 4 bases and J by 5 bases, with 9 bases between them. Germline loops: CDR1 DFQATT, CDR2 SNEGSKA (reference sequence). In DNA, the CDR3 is TGCAGTGCTAATATACGCGACGAGCAGTACTTC. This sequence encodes CSANIRDEQYF.

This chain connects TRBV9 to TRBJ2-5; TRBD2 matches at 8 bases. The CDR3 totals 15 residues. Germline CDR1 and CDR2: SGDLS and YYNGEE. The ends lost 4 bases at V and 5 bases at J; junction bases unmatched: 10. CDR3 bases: TGTGCCAGCAGCCTCGACCGGGCGGGAGGTGAGACCCAGTACTTC. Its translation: CASSLDRAGGETQYF.

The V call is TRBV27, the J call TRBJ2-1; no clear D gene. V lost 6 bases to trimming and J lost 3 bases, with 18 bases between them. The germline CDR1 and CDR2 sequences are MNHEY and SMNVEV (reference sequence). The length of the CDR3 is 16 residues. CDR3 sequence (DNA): TGTGCCAGCAGCCCGAATCTCTCGGAGCACTACAATGAGCAGTTCTTC. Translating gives CASSPNLSEHYNEQFF.

The CDR3 protein is CASSMTQGTTYEQYF. Here the CDR3 DNA reads TGTGCCAGTAGTATGACACAGGGAACTACCTACGAGCAGTACTTC. This chain links TRBV19 with TRBJ2-7; D might be TRBD1 (6 bases). Deletions cut 3 bases from V and 2 bases from J, with 14 bases between. Germline values: CDR1 LNHDA, CDR2 SQIVND (reference sequence). This CDR3 contains 15 residues.

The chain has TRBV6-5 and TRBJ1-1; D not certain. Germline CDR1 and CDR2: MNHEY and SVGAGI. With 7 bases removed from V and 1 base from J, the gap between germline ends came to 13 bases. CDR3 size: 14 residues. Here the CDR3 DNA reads TGTGCCAGCACCTATGGAGGAGGGAACACTGAAGCTTTCTTT. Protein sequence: CASTYGGGNTEAFF.

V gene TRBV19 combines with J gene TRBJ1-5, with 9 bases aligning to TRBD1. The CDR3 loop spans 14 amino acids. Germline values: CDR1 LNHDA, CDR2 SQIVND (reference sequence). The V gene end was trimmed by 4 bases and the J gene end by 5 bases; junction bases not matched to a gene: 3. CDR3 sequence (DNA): TGTGCCAGTAGTACGCGACAGGGGGATCAGCCCCAGCATTTT. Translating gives CASSTRQGDQPQHF.

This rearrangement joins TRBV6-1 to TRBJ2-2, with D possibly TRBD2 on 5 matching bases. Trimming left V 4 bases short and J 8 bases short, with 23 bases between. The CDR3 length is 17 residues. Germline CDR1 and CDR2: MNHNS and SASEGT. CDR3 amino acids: CASSVPPTHLTRGELFF. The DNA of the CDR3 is TGTGCCAGCAGTGTGCCTCCAACGCACCTCACTAGGGGGGAGCTGTTTTTT.

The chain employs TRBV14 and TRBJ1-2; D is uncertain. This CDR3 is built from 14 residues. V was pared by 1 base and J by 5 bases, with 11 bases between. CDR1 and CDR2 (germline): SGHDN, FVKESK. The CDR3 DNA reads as TGTGCCAGCAGCCAAGCGTCACATTGGTATGGCTACACCTTC. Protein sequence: CASSQASHWYGYTF. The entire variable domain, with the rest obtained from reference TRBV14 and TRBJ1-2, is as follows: EAGVTQFPSHSVIEKGQTVTLRCDPISGHDNLYWYRRVMGKEIKFLLHFVKESKQDESGMPNNRFLAERTGGTYSTLKVQPAELEDSGVYFCASSQASHWYGYTFGSGTRLTVV.